This T cell receptor (beta chain) appears in the sequencing data of a study of T cell repertoires in cytomegalovirus infection. Looking at the study overall: A matching HLA type, together with CMV infection, was signaled by public TCR beta signatures.

This clonotype was recorded only once. The target antigen is unknown. This CDR3 has 17 residues. Germline V CDR1 and CDR2: LGHNT, FRNRAP. V was pared by 0 bases and J by 3 bases, with 17 bases between. TCRdb processed the reads anew with MiXCR; each CDR3 protein has one entry. Counted here are about 920,000 distinct CDR3 sequences, around a third occurring once; the ten biggest clones make up over 13%. General study points: Accumulated public TCR beta family frequency recognized individuals carrying CMV together with the relevant HLA. CMV-specific HLA-C-restricted TCR beta clonotypes dominated the ex vivo response.

The source of this sequence is a human donor in good health (CMV status not recorded). Some clones in this sample may be carry-over from other donors' samples. The chain combines TRBV12-5 with TRBJ2-5; tentatively, D is TRBD1 (6 bases). Sequencing was performed on cultured CD8+ T cells from PBMCs, taken from culture after CMV antigen stimulation. CDR3 sequence: CASGLVRRGAGEETQYF. The CDR3 nucleotides are TGTGCTAGTGGTTTGGTACGCAGAGGGGCAGGGGAAGAGACCCAGTACTTC.